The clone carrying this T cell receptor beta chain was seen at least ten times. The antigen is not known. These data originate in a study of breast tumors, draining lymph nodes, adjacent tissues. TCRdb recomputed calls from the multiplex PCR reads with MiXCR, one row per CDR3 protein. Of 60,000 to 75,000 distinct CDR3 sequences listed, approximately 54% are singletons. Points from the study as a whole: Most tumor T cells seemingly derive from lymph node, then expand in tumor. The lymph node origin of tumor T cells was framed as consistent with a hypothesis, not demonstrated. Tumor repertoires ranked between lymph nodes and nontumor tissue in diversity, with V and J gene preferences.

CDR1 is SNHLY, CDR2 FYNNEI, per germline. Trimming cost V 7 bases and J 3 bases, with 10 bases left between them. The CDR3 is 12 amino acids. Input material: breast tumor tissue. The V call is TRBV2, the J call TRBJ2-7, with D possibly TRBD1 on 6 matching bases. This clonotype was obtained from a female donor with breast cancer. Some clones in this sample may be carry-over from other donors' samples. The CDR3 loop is CASNREGYEQYF. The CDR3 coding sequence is TGTGCCAGCAACAGGGAAGGCTACGAGCAGTACTTC. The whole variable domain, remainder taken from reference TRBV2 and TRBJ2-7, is EPEVTQTPSHQVTQMGQEVILRCVPISNHLYFYWYRQILGQKVEFLVSFYNNEISEKSEIFDDQFSVERPDGSNFTLKIRSTKLEDSAMYFCASNREGYEQYFGPGTRLTVT.